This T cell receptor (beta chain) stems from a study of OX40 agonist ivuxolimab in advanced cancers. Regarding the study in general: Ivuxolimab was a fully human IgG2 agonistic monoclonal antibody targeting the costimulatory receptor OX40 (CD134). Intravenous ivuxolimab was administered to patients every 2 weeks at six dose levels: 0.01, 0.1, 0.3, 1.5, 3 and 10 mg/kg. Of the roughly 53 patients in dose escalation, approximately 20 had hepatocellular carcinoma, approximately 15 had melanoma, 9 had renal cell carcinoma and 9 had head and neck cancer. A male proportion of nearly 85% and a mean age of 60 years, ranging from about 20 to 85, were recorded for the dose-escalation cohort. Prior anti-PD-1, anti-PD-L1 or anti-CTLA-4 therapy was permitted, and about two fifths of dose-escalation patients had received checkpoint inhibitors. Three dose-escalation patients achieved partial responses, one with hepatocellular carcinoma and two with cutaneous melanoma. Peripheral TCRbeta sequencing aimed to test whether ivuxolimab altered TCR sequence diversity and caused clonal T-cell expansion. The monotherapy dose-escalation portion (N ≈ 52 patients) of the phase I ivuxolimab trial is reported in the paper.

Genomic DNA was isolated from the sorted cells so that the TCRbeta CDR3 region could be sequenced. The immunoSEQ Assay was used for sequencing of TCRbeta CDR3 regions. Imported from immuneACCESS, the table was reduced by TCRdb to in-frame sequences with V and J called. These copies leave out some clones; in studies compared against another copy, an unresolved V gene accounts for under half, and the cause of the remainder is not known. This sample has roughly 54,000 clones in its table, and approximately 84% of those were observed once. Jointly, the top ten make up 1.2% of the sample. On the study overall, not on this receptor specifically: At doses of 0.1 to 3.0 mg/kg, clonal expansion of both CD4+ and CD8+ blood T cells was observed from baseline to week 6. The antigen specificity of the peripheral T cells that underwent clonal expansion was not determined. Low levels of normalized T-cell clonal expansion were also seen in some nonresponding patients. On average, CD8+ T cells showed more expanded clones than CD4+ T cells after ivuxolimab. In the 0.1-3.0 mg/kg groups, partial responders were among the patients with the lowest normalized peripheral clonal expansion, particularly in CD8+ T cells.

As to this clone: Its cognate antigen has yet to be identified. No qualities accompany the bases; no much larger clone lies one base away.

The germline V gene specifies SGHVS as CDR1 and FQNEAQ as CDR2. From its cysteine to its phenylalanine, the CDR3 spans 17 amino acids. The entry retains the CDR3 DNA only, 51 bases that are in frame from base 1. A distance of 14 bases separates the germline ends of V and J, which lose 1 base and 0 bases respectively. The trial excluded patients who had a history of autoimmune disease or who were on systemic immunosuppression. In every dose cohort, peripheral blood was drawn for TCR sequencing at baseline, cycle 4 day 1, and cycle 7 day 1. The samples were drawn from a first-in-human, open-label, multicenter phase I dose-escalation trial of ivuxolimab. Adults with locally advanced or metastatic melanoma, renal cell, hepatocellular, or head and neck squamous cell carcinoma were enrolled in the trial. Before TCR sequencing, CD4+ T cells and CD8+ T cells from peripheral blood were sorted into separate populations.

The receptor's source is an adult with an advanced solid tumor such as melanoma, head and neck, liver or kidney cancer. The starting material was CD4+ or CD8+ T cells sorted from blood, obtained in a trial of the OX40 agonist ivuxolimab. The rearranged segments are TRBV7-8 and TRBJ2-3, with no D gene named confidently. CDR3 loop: CASSLVGWRLSTDTQYF. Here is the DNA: TGTGCCAGCAGCTTAGTGGGTTGGAGACTTAGCACAGATACGCAGTATTTT.